The 17 T cell receptor beta chains below were found in one sample sequenced in a study of shared clonotypes between healthy human individuals. Profiling relied on immunoSEQ multiplex PCR, and the TCRdb table lists in-frame clones only, not all of them. Of about 2 million clones listed, just under 95% are singletons. CD8 cells regarded as naive lacked CD45RO, were positively chosen for CCR7, and omitted terminally differentiated effector memory CD45RA+ cells. Sequencing used naive CD8+ T cells sorted from blood. These TCRs come from a man aged 18 to 29 in good health.

The V gene is TRBV5-8, the J gene TRBJ2-3; D is unclear. V lost 4 bases to trimming and J lost 6 bases, with 15 bases between them. The germline gives CDR1 SGHTS, CDR2 YDEGEE. The CDR3 loop spans 14 amino acids. CDR3 DNA sequence: TGTGCCAGCAGCGCCCCTAGGTGGAGCGATACGCAGTATTTT. It encodes CASSAPRWSDTQYF.

This clone was recorded only once. The chain joins TRBV9 to TRBJ2-7; 8 bases line up with TRBD2. This CDR3 is 15 amino acids long. With 0 bases clipped from V and 4 bases from J, the junction kept 6 bases outside the gene matches. Germline V lookup: CDR1 SGDLS, CDR2 YYNGEE. The DNA of the CDR3 is TGTGCCAGCAGCGTAGCGGGCGGGGGGATTTACGAGCAGTACTTC. Protein product: CASSVAGGGIYEQYF.

CDR3 residues: CASGGASGTLDEQFF. DNA of the CDR3: TGTGCCAGCGGAGGGGCTAGCGGGACTCTGGATGAGCAGTTCTTC. The gene calls are TRBV2 and TRBJ2-1; 9 nucleotides match TRBD2. The CDR3 covers 15 residues. V dropped 8 bases and J dropped 8; count of bases not matched to a gene: 13. Germline lookup yields CDR1 SNHLY and CDR2 FYNNEI.

Notes on this clone: Other DNA sequences within the sample encode an identical CDR3. The chain couples TRBV4-3 to TRBJ2-7; D is unclear. CDR3 length equals 13 residues. Germline V gene data show CDR1 as LGHNA and CDR2 as YSLEER. Trimming shortened V by 1 base and J by 2 bases, and 6 bases separated the two germline ends. CDR3 DNA sequence: TGCGCCAGCAGCCAAGGGCTAGCCTACGAGCAGTACTTC. Translating it yields CASSQGLAYEQYF.

This clone was detected a few times. The junction does not match germline at one end; this may be a read error. This rearrangement joins TRBV7-9 to TRBJ1-6; TRBD1 might be the D (5 bases). Germline V gene sequence: CDR1 SEHNR, CDR2 FQNEAQ (reference sequence). CDR3 size: 17 residues. CDR3: CASSLGDILPYNSPLHF. The CDR3 DNA follows: TGTGCCAGCAGTTTAGGGGATATCTTACCCTATAATTCACCCCTCCACTTT.

This chain uses TRBV19 with TRBJ1-1; D unclear. V was trimmed by 8 bases and J by 6 bases, leaving 4 bases between them. Germline V gene sequence: CDR1 LNHDA, CDR2 SQIVND (reference sequence). This CDR3 is 9 amino acids long. CDR3 nucleotide sequence: TGTGCCAGTGGTCCTGAAGCTTTCTTT. It codes for CASGPEAFF.

The chain couples TRBV28 to TRBJ2-7; a weak D match, TRBD1 (6 bases). CDR1 and CDR2 from the germline V gene are MDHEN and SYDVKM. The CDR3 is 13 amino acids. V lost 4 bases, J lost 3 bases, and 10 bases lay in between. The chain's CDR3 is CASSSDSGYEQYF. The CDR3 DNA follows: TGTGCCAGCAGTTCGGACAGTGGCTACGAGCAGTACTTC.

The V gene is TRBV28, the J gene TRBJ1-2; TRBD1 is a possible D gene (6 bases). Germline CDR1 and CDR2: MDHEN and SYDVKM. V was pared by 6 bases and J by 3 bases, with 17 bases between. CDR3 length: 15 amino acids. The CDR3 nucleotides are TGTGCCAGCAGCGCCCCCAGGGAGGGGGACTATGGCTACACCTTC. This encodes CASSAPREGDYGYTF.

The rearrangement links TRBV2 to TRBJ2-1; TRBD2 matches 12 bases. CDR1 and CDR2 from the germline V gene are SNHLY and FYNNEI. This CDR3 has 17 amino acids. V lost 6 bases to trimming and J lost 4 bases; unmatched junction nucleotides: 10. This chain's CDR3 is CASSATSGGGSYNEQFF. DNA of the CDR3: TGTGCCAGCAGCGCGACTAGCGGGGGAGGCTCGTACAATGAGCAGTTCTTC.

This chain connects TRBV29-1 to TRBJ2-1, with D possibly being TRBD2 (5 bases). The CDR3 is made up of 13 amino acids. Germline V lookup: CDR1 SQVTM, CDR2 ANQGSEA. Trimming cost V 3 bases and J 4 bases, with 10 bases left between them. Here the CDR3 DNA reads TGCAGCGTTGACTCCGGGATATACAATGAGCAGTTCTTC. Translation gives CSVDSGIYNEQFF.

Here the CDR3 reads CASRFPEDTEAFF. The DNA of the CDR3 is TGTGCCAGCAGGTTCCCGGAGGACACTGAAGCTTTCTTT. The chain employs TRBV6-5 and TRBJ1-1; unclear D gene. V lost 6 bases, J lost 3 bases, and 11 bases lay in between. The CDR3 contains 13 residues. The germline V gene encodes CDR1 MNHEY and CDR2 SVGAGI.

This clone occurred once. In the same sample, other DNA sequences code for this CDR3. V usage is TRBV30 and J usage is TRBJ2-2; D is perhaps TRBD2 (5 bases). CDR3 length equals 12 residues. Germline V gene sequence: CDR1 GTSNPN, CDR2 SVGIG (reference sequence). The V gene lost 3 bases and the J gene lost 6 bases, with 8 bases spanning the gap. CDR3 in DNA: TGTGCCTGGAGCCTGGGAGCCGGGGAGCTGTTTTTT. This encodes CAWSLGAGELFF.

The CDR3 reads CAWSQGLAANNEQFF. Here the CDR3 DNA reads TGTGCCTGGAGTCAGGGACTAGCGGCTAACAATGAGCAGTTCTTC. This chain uses TRBV30 with TRBJ2-1; TRBD2 matches 11 bases. In germline, CDR1 is GTSNPN, CDR2 SVGIG (reference sequence). This CDR3 is 15 amino acids long. Losses at the gene ends were 2 bases for V and 5 bases for J; bases not matched to a gene: 5.

This chain links TRBV27 with TRBJ2-4; 8 nucleotides align to TRBD1. Germline CDR1 is MNHEY and CDR2 is SMNVEV (reference sequence). V dropped 3 bases and J dropped 6; count of bases not matched to a gene: 10. This CDR3 has 16 amino acids. This CDR3 is CASSFYAGQALNIQYF. CDR3 sequence (DNA): TGTGCCAGCAGTTTTTACGCGGGACAGGCCTTAAACATTCAGTACTTC.

The V call is TRBV4-2, the J call TRBJ1-5; TRBD1 matches 9 bases. Germline CDR1 reads LGHNA; CDR2 reads YNFKEQ. Trimming took 4 bases from V and 0 from J; bases not matched to a gene: 4. This CDR3 is 16 amino acids long. CDR3 loop: CASSPDRGNSNQPQHF. CDR3 sequence (DNA): TGTGCCAGCAGCCCGGACAGGGGCAATAGCAATCAGCCCCAGCATTTT.

This clone was detected only once. The chain joins TRBV25-1 to TRBJ2-7; 8 bases are a match to TRBD1. Looked up from germline, CDR1 is MGHDK and CDR2 is SYGVNS. CDR3 length: 13 amino acids. V was clipped by 7 bases and J by 7 bases; unmatched bases: 9. CDR3 amino acids: CASINDRGGEQYF. The CDR3 region has the DNA TGTGCCAGCATCAACGACAGGGGTGGGGAGCAGTACTTC.

The chain couples TRBV29-1 to TRBJ2-1; the D gene could be TRBD1 or TRBD2 (5 bases each). Germline V gene sequence: CDR1 SQVTM, CDR2 ANQGSEA. The V end was cut by 5 bases, the J end by 6 bases, with 14 bases between. This CDR3 comprises 13 residues. In DNA, the CDR3 is TGCAGCGTTATACTCTTGGGACGCAATGAGCAGTTCTTC. Translating it yields CSVILLGRNEQFF.